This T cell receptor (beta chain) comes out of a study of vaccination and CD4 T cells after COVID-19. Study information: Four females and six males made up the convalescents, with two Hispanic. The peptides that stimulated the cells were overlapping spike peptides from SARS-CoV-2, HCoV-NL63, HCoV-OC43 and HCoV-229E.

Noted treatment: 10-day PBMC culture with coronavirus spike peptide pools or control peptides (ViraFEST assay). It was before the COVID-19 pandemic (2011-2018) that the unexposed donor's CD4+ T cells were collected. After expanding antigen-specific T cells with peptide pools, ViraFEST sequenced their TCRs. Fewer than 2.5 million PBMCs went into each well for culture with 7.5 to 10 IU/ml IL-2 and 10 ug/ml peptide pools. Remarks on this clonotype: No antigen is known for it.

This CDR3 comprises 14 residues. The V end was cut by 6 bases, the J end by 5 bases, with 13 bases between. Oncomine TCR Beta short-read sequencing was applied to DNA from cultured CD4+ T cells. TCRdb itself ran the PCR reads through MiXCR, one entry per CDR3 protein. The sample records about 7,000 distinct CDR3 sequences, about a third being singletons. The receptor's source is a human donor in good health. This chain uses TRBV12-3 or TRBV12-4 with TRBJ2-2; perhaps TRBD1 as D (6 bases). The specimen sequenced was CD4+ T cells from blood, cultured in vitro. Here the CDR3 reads CASRERGGTGELFF. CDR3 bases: TGTGCCAGCAGGGAGCGAGGGGGAACCGGGGAGCTGTTTTTT.